This is a list of T cell receptor beta chains from one sample in a study of blood T cell repertoires in COVID-19. This table comes from immunoSEQ multiplex PCR, and its TCRdb copy is limited to in-frame clones, with some not included. The top ten clones hold less than 8.5% of a sample with about 200,000 clones, about 86% of them seen once. The source material was PBMCs or T cells enriched from blood (not recorded which). The receptors shown here come from a man aged 35 to 55 who had recovered from COVID-19. Both conserved end residues are part of each CDR3. A D gene is named only where the DNA matches it firmly. Size tells how often a clone was seen (once, few, many) or the class of an expanded clone, and some rows leave it out.

.	TRBJ1-5	.	TRBV4-3	TGCGCCAGCAGCCAAGATGGACAGACCAATCAGCCCCAGCATTTT	CASSQDGQTNQPQHF
.	TRBJ1-6	TRBD1	TRBV7-9	TGTGCCAGCAGCTTAGGACAGGGGTATAATTCACCCCTCCACTTT	CASSLGQGYNSPLHF
.	TRBJ2-7	.	TRBV5-1	TGCGCCAGCAGCTTGGACCAGGGGGGCTACGAGCAGTACTTC	CASSLDQGGYEQYF
once	TRBJ2-1	TRBD1	TRBV11-3	TGTGCCAGCAGCTACTACGGGACAGGGTCGTATGAGCAGTTCTTC	CASSYYGTGSYEQFF
.	TRBJ1-6	TRBD1	TRBV4-1	TGCGCCAGCCGGGGACAGGCCGTCACCTATAATTCACCCCTCCACTTT	CASRGQAVTYNSPLHF
.	TRBJ1-3	.	TRBV5-4	TGTGCCAGCAGCCTACAGGGTTCGTTGGACACCATATATTTT	CASSLQGSLDTIYF
.	TRBJ2-4	.	TRBV7-9	TGTGCCAGCAGCCCGGACTCAAACATTCAGTACTTC	CASSPDSNIQYF
once	TRBJ2-3	TRBD1	TRBV7-9	TGTGCCAGCAGCGCCCTAGGGGGCCTCACAGATACGCAGTATTTT	CASSALGGLTDTQYF
once	TRBJ1-2	.	TRBV6-5	TGTGCCAGCACACCCGGCGGGGGAATTAACTATGGCTACACCTTC	CASTPGGGINYGYTF
.	TRBJ2-5	TRBD2	TRBV7-8	TGTGCCAGCAGCTTAGGTAGCGGGGGGGGTGGAGAGACCCAGTACTTC	CASSLGSGGGGETQYF
.	TRBJ2-1	TRBD1	TRBV14	TGTGCCAGCAGCCTTCTTAGGGACAGAAACAATGAGCAGTTCTTC	CASSLLRDRNNEQFF
.	TRBJ1-2	.	TRBV7-9	TGTGCCAGCAGCTTAACCAGGGTTAACTATGGCTACACCTTC	CASSLTRVNYGYTF
.	TRBJ2-7	.	TRBV3-1/TRBV3-2	TGTGCCAGCAGCCAAAATATACGGGACGAGCAGTACTTC	CASSQNIRDEQYF
.	TRBJ1-1	.	TRBV5-5	TGTGCCAGCAGCTTGAGAACTTGGGGAGGTGAAGCTTTCTTT	CASSLRTWGGEAFF
.	TRBJ1-6	TRBD1	TRBV19	TGTGCCAGTAGTTTGACAGGGGCTATCTATAATTCACCCCTCCACTTT	CASSLTGAIYNSPLHF
.	TRBJ1-5	.	TRBV3-1/TRBV3-2	TGTGCCAGCAGTGTCCCGGGGAATCAGCCCCAGCATTTT	CASSVPGNQPQHF
once	TRBJ2-7	.	TRBV29-1	TGCAGCGCCTACAGGGATAGCTCCTACGAGCAGTACTTC	CSAYRDSSYEQYF
.	TRBJ1-1	.	TRBV2	TGTGCCAGGAGAGCCAAGTTATCGAACACTGAAGCTTTCTTT	CARRAKLSNTEAFF
.	TRBJ1-1	.	TRBV3-1/TRBV3-2	TGTGCCACCACTAGGGATCCCCAGGCTGTCACTGAAGCTTTCTTT	CATTRDPQAVTEAFF
few	TRBJ1-1	TRBD1	TRBV5-1	TGCGCCAGCAGCTCGGACAGGGGAGGGACTGAAGCTTTCTTT	CASSSDRGGTEAFF
.	TRBJ2-5	.	TRBV5-1	TGCGCCAGCAGCCCTAAGGACAGCCAAGAGACCCAGTACTTC	CASSPKDSQETQYF
few	TRBJ1-6	TRBD1	TRBV4-2	TGTGCCAGCAGCCAAGGGACAGGGGAGAGATCACCCCTCCACTTT	CASSQGTGERSPLHF
.	TRBJ1-2	TRBD1	TRBV2	TGTGCCCGAAGACAGGGGACCTATGGCTACACCTTC	CARRQGTYGYTF